This T cell receptor (beta chain) was identified in a study of cytomegalovirus exposure and HLA in healthy donors. This clone was detected a few times. Its cognate antigen is unknown. The ends were cut back, 10 bases at V and 4 bases at J, with 18 bases in the middle. The CDR3 covers 13 residues. Germline values: CDR1 SGHRS, CDR2 YFSETQ. Produced via immunoSEQ multiplex PCR; TCRdb's table is partial and in-frame only. The sample has 110,000 to 150,000 clones, over 80% seen once. Study results and limitations: Most TCR sequences were uncommon, yet certain public TCRs appeared in many donors. Overall, about 160 TCR beta chains were annotated as cytomegalovirus-associated.

This receptor was obtained from a woman aged 30 to 39 in good health and CMV-seropositive. The sequenced material came from PBMCs. The chain carries TRBV5-1 and TRBJ2-7; TRBD1 might be the D (6 bases). The CDR3 sequence: CAWEVGAPYEQYF. The CDR3 DNA follows: TGCGCCTGGGAAGTGGGGGCTCCATACGAGCAGTACTTC.